The 15 T cell receptor beta chains below come from one sample, sequenced in a study of blood T cell repertoires in COVID-19. Data came from immunoSEQ multiplex PCR; TCRdb stores just in-frame clones and leaves some out. The repertoire holds about 71,000 clones, with roughly nine tenths as singletons. The sequencing sample was made of peripheral blood. These receptors all come from a woman under 30 with acute or convalescent COVID-19.

This clone was counted once. The chain employs TRBV18 and TRBJ2-1, with 10 bases matching TRBD2. The CDR3 is 17 residues long. Germline V gives CDR1 KGHSH, CDR2 LQKENI. Trimming cost V 4 bases and J 0 bases; bases outside gene matches: 6. The CDR3 sequence: CASSLTQRGGSYNEQFF. The CDR3, as DNA: TGTGCCAGCTCACTGACGCAGCGGGGGGGCTCCTACAATGAGCAGTTCTTC.

The V gene is TRBV4-1, the J gene TRBJ2-5, with 14 nucleotides matching TRBD2. CDR1 is MGHRA and CDR2 is YSYEKL in the germline V gene. The CDR3 is 15 amino acids. Trimming took 3 bases from V and 5 from J; bases not matched to a gene: 2. Here the CDR3 reads CASSQGLAGAETQYF. CDR3 nucleotide sequence: TGCGCCAGCAGCCAGGGACTAGCGGGGGCGGAGACCCAGTACTTC.

The rearrangement uses TRBV24-1 and TRBJ2-7; TRBD2 aligns across 10 bases. CDR1 is KGHDR, CDR2 SFDVKD, per germline. The CDR3 consists of 17 residues. The J segment lost 2 bases and the V segment lost 9 bases, leaving 15 bases of the junction unmatched. CDR3 protein: CATSTTSGLDSPYEQYF. The DNA for the CDR3 is TGTGCCACCTCTACGACTAGCGGGCTCGATAGCCCCTACGAGCAGTACTTC.

The gene calls are TRBV28 and TRBJ1-4; D ambiguous. The CDR3 length is 15 residues. With 5 bases removed from V and 5 bases from J, the gap between germline ends came to 15 bases. Germline CDR1 and CDR2: MDHEN and SYDVKM. The CDR3 DNA sequence: TGTGCCAGCAGTGCTGGCGGGCAGGAGAATGAAAAACTGTTTTTT. This codes for CASSAGGQENEKLFF.

V and J are TRBV6-2 or TRBV6-3 and TRBJ1-6, with TRBD1 matching over 9 bases. The CDR3 totals 17 residues. Germline V gene sequence: CDR1 MNHEY, CDR2 SVGEGT. J gave up 10 bases and V 2 bases, and 12 bases lay outside the gene matches. The chain's CDR3 is CASSYGGYRGRGSPLHF. CDR3 DNA: TGTGCCAGCAGTTACGGGGGGTACAGGGGGCGAGGATCACCCCTCCACTTT.

The rearrangement joins TRBV5-5 to TRBJ2-2, with 13 bases identical to TRBD2. The germline gives CDR1 SGHKS, CDR2 YYEKEE (reference sequence). After removal of 0 bases from V and 0 bases from J, the junction contained 2 bases not matched to a gene. The CDR3 has 18 residues. The CDR3 sequence is CASSLGLAGGANTGELFF. The CDR3 DNA sequence: TGTGCCAGCAGCTTGGGACTAGCGGGGGGAGCGAACACCGGGGAGCTGTTTTTT.

This clone has only a few counts. This chain uses TRBV7-6 with TRBJ2-5, with a tentative D call TRBD2 (5 bases). Germline CDR1 is SGHVS and CDR2 is FNYEAQ. The CDR3 contains 14 residues. V was cut by 2 bases and J by 2 bases, with 9 bases left in between. DNA for the CDR3: TGTGCCAGCAGCTTATCGGGGATGCAAGAGACCCAGTACTTC. Encoded protein: CASSLSGMQETQYF.

This chain joins TRBV2 and TRBJ1-2; TRBD1 is a possible D gene (5 bases). The CDR3 contains 14 residues. Trimming stripped 6 bases from V and 1 base from J, with 12 bases between. Per the germline V gene, CDR1 is SNHLY and CDR2 is FYNNEI. For the CDR3, the DNA is TGTGCCAGCAGGGGGCAGCGAGATAACTATGGCTACACCTTC. It encodes CASRGQRDNYGYTF.

This sequence joins TRBV19 and TRBJ2-1; maybe TRBD2 (5 bases). From germline, CDR1 is LNHDA and CDR2 SQIVND (reference sequence). The CDR3 is 12 amino acids. Trimming stripped 2 bases from V and 13 bases from J, with 12 bases between. CDR3 sequence (DNA): TGTGCCAGTAGTATAAGCGGAGACCCTCAGTTCTTC. This encodes CASSISGDPQFF.

The chain joins TRBV30 to TRBJ1-5; D might be TRBD1 (5 bases). Germline-derived CDR1 and CDR2 are GTSNPN and SVGIG (reference sequence). This CDR3 spans 13 amino acids. Trimming pared 1 base from V and 2 bases from J, leaving 6 bases between. The CDR3 DNA reads TGTGCCTGGAGTGGGGGGGGCAATCAGCCCCAGCATTTT. Its protein product is CAWSGGGNQPQHF. Full variable domain (rest looked up from reference TRBV30 and TRBJ1-5): SQTIHQWPATLVQPVGSPLSLECTVEGTSNPNLYWYRQAAGRGLQLLFYSVGIGQISSEVPQNLSASRPQDRQFILSSKKLLLSDSGFYLCAWSGGGNQPQHFGDGTRLSIL.

The rearrangement joins TRBV20-1 to TRBJ2-3; D unresolved. Germline V gene sequence: CDR1 DFQATT, CDR2 SNEGSKA (reference sequence). V was pared by 3 bases and J by 1 base, with 11 bases between. This CDR3 comprises 14 residues. CDR3 in DNA: TGCAGTGCTAGTCGTGGAGAGGGCACAGATACGCAGTATTTT. Translating it yields CSASRGEGTDTQYF.

The rearrangement uses TRBV2 and TRBJ2-2; 12 bases are a match to TRBD1. CDR1 and CDR2 from the germline V gene are SNHLY and FYNNEI. Losses at the gene ends were 7 bases for V and 7 bases for J; bases not matched to a gene: 7. The CDR3 has 15 amino acids. The CDR3 protein is CASKPGTGGNGELFF. Written as DNA, the CDR3 is TGTGCCAGCAAACCCGGGACAGGGGGCAACGGGGAGCTGTTTTTT.

This clone showed up just once. The chain has TRBV28 and TRBJ2-7; D not resolved. Germline V gene lookup returns CDR1 MDHEN and CDR2 SYDVKM. CDR3 length: 12 amino acids. V lost 6 bases to trimming and J lost 3 bases, with 9 bases between them. The CDR3 protein is CASRSESYEQYF. In nucleotides, the CDR3 is TGTGCCAGCAGGTCAGAAAGCTACGAGCAGTACTTC.

The genes are TRBV6-5 and TRBJ2-1; possible D gene TRBD2, 5 bases. The germline V gene has CDR1 MNHEY and CDR2 SVGAGI. CDR3 size: 14 residues. Trimming shortened V by 5 bases and J by 3 bases, and 11 bases separated the two germline ends. This CDR3 reads CASSRRTGYNEQFF. CDR3 nucleotide sequence: TGTGCCAGCAGTCGAAGGACTGGCTACAATGAGCAGTTCTTC.

In the case of this clone: The junction and the germline gene differ at one end; a read error may be behind it. The V gene is TRBV6-5, the J gene TRBJ2-2; a weak D match, TRBD2 (6 bases). This CDR3 is built from 16 residues. Germline CDR1 MNHEY, CDR2 SVGAGI. CDR3 DNA sequence: TGTGCCAGCAGATACTCCCTGGGGGGGAACACCGGGGAGCTGTTTTTT. Amino acids: CASRYSLGGNTGELFF.